The present entry profiles one TCR beta chain with its context. Only in-frame clones appear in the TCRdb table, and some are missing; sequencing was by immunoSEQ multiplex PCR. This sample has approximately 170,000 clones; approximately 90% occur once, and the top ten carry more than 2%. The sample comes from a study of blood T cell repertoires in COVID-19. V lost 2 bases and J lost 2; bases outside the gene matches: 3. Germline V CDR1 and CDR2: SGHTA, FQGTGA. CDR3 size: 15 residues. The clonotype was recovered from a man in his fifties who had recovered from COVID-19. The genes are TRBV7-3 and TRBJ2-5; TRBD2 matches 9 bases. Sample: peripheral blood. The CDR3 nucleotides read TGTGCCAGCAGCTTAGCGGGGGGGAAACAAGAGACCCAGTACTTC. It encodes CASSLAGGKQETQYF.